The 8 T cell receptor beta chains reported below all come from one sample, sequenced in a study of OX40 agonist ivuxolimab in advanced cancers. Produced via immunoSEQ multiplex PCR; TCRdb's table is partial and in-frame only. The data show more than 45,000 clones, about 76% seen once. Sequenced material: CD4+ or CD8+ T cells sorted from blood, taken in a trial of the OX40 agonist ivuxolimab. The receptor set was obtained from an adult with an advanced solid tumor such as melanoma, head and neck, liver or kidney cancer.

The gene calls are TRBV15 and TRBJ1-1; D uncertain. The germline V and J ends were trimmed by 3 bases and 1 base, with 6 bases remaining between them. This CDR3 comprises 13 residues. Germline V gene lookup returns CDR1 LNHNV and CDR2 YYDKDF (reference sequence). The CDR3 DNA is TGTGCCACCAGCAGTACAGCGAACACTGAAGCTTTCTTT. Translation gives CATSSTANTEAFF.

V usage is TRBV11-3 and J usage is TRBJ2-7; D may correspond to TRBD1 or TRBD2 (6 bases each). Trimming left V 5 bases short and J 7 bases short, with 9 bases between. CDR3 length: 11 residues. Germline V gene sequence: CDR1 SGHNT, CDR2 YENEEA. CDR3 in amino acids: CASSRGGEQYF. CDR3 bases: TGTGCCAGCAGCCGAGGGGGGGAGCAGTACTTC.

J is TRBJ1-6 and V is TRBV4-1; D uncertain. In germline, CDR1 is MGHRA, CDR2 YSYEKL. Trimming stripped 1 base from V and 9 bases from J, with 16 bases between. The CDR3 runs to 16 residues. The CDR3 region is CASSQVSGKGSSPLHF. The DNA of the CDR3 is TGCGCCAGCAGCCAAGTGAGTGGAAAGGGTTCTTCACCCCTCCACTTT.

Only one count was recorded for this clone. The chain is built from TRBV19 and TRBJ1-3, with 10 bases aligning to TRBD1. The junction had 2 bases not matched to a gene; V was cut back by 4 bases and J by 2 bases. Germline lookup yields CDR1 LNHDA and CDR2 SQIVND (reference sequence). CDR3 size: 15 residues. This CDR3 is CASSTGQGAGNTIYF. CDR3 nucleotides: TGTGCCAGTAGTACTGGACAGGGGGCTGGAAACACCATATATTTT. The full variable domain, rest sourced from reference TRBV19 and TRBJ1-3, is DGGITQSPKYLFRKEGQNVTLSCEQNLNHDAMYWYRQDPGQGLRLIYYSQIVNDFQKGDIAEGYSVSREKKESFPLTVTSAQKNPTAFYLCASSTGQGAGNTIYFGEGSWLTVV.

This clone was observed a single time. The V gene is TRBV6-6, the J gene TRBJ2-1; 7 positions match TRBD2. Germline V CDR1 and CDR2: MNHNY, SVGAGI (reference sequence). V was pared by 6 bases and J by 1 base, with 9 bases of the junction left unmatched. The CDR3 loop spans 16 amino acids. CDR3 in amino acids: CASSLRRGGSYNEQFF. CDR3 sequence (DNA): TGTGCCAGCAGCCTGCGCCGCGGGGGTTCCTACAATGAGCAGTTCTTC.

The chain has TRBV20-1 and TRBJ2-7, with D maybe TRBD1 (5 bases). The CDR3 is made up of 11 amino acids. V was trimmed by 7 bases and J by 5 bases, leaving 12 bases between them. Germline CDR1 is DFQATT and CDR2 is SNEGSKA (reference sequence). The DNA of the CDR3 is TGCAGTGTCGGACATCCCGACGAGCAGTACTTC. Amino acids: CSVGHPDEQYF.

This clone has a handful of counts. The V call is TRBV6-1, the J call TRBJ1-1; a possible D gene is TRBD1 (6 bases). The CDR3 contains 13 residues. V was cut by 6 bases and J by 1 base, with 9 bases left in between. CDR1 and CDR2 (germline): MNHNS, SASEGT. CDR3 DNA: TGTGCCAGCAGGGCGACAGGGAACACTGAAGCTTTCTTT. Its protein is CASRATGNTEAFF.

This chain joins TRBV7-9 and TRBJ1-5, with 10 bases matching TRBD1. Losses at the gene ends were 3 bases for V and 8 bases for J; bases not matched to a gene: 7. CDR1 is SEHNR and CDR2 is FQNEAQ in the germline V gene (reference sequence). The CDR3 contains 15 residues. CDR3 amino acids: CASSLTGTGVEPQHF. In nucleotides, the CDR3 is TGTGCCAGCAGCTTGACCGGGACAGGGGTTGAGCCCCAGCATTTT. Together with reference TRBV7-9 and TRBJ1-5, the CDR3 gives the full variable domain: DTGVSQNPRHKITKRGQNVTFRCDPISEHNRLYWYRQTLGQGPEFLTYFQNEAQLEKSRLLSDRFSAERPKGSFSTLEIQRTEQGDSAMYLCASSLTGTGVEPQHFGDGTRLSIL.